This TCR beta chain stems from a study of blood T cells in healthy people across ages. This clonotype was seen a single time. A second 7 to 11 cycle PCR used barcoded and J-beta primers. TCRdb re-called the 5' RACE reads with MiXCR, one entry per CDR3 protein. Among some 1,800,000 distinct CDR3 sequences listed, 30% to 40% were seen once. The trim removed 1 base at V and 2 bases at J, leaving 14 bases unmatched. The CDR3 sequence is 20 residues long. Per germline, CDR1 SGHTA and CDR2 FQGTGA. The chain recombines TRBV7-3 with TRBJ2-6, with 7 bases fitting TRBD1. Sequences were obtained from blood. This TCR was sampled from a human donor in good health. The CDR3 nucleotides read TGTGCCAGCAGCTTAAGCAGGATCGACAGGGCCCAAACTGGGGCCAACGTCCTGACTTTC. It codes for CASSLSRIDRAQTGANVLTF.